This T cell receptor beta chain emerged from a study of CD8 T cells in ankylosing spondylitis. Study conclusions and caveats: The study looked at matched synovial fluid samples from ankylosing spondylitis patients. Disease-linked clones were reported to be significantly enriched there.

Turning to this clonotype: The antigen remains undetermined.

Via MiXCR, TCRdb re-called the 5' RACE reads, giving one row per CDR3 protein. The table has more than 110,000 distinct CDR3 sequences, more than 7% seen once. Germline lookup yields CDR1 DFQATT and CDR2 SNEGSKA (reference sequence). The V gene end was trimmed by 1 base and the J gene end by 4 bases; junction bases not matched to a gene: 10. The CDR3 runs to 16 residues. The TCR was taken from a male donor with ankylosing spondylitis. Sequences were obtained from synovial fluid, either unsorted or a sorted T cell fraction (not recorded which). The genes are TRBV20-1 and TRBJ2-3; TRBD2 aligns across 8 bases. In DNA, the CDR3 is TGCAGTGCTAGAGGAGTGTCTAGCGGGTTTTCAGATACGCAGTATTTT. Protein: CSARGVSSGFSDTQYF.